The 14 T cell receptor beta chains presented below share a single source sample, sequenced in a study of T cell changes during pregnancy in multiple sclerosis. Sequencing was performed with immunoSEQ multiplex PCR; in TCRdb, only in-frame clones are kept and a portion is missing. The table shows tens of thousands of clones, with approximately 90% occurring only once. The source material was peripheral blood, sampled before pregnancy. The receptors come from a female donor with multiple sclerosis, enrolled in a pregnancy study.

The V gene is TRBV10-1, the J gene TRBJ2-5; 8 bases are a match to TRBD2. Germline loops: CDR1 WNHNN, CDR2 SYGVQD (reference sequence). There are 16 residues in the CDR3. V was clipped by 2 bases and J by 4 bases; unmatched bases: 9. The CDR3 region has the DNA TGCGCCAGCAGTGAGGGGGCCGCGGGAGGTGCAGAGACCCAGTACTTC. Its translation: CASSEGAAGGAETQYF.

The chain couples TRBV7-9 to TRBJ2-1; TRBD2 is a possible D gene (5 bases). The V gene lost 4 bases and the J gene lost 12 bases, with 22 bases spanning the gap. The CDR3 is made up of 15 amino acids. Germline V gene lookup returns CDR1 SEHNR and CDR2 FQNEAQ (reference sequence). CDR3 DNA: TGTGCCAGCAGCTCATCCTCCGGGATCCCCCTCGGGCAGTTCTTC. Residues: CASSSSSGIPLGQFF.

The rearrangement joins TRBV9 to TRBJ2-7; 7 positions agree with TRBD1. Per the germline V gene, CDR1 is SGDLS and CDR2 is YYNGEE. This CDR3 contains 16 residues. The ends lost 2 bases at V and 0 bases at J; junction bases unmatched: 8. CDR3 residues: CASSVARGLHSYEQYF. The CDR3, as DNA: TGTGCCAGCAGCGTTGCCAGGGGGTTGCACTCCTACGAGCAGTACTTC.

The table lists this clone with a count of one. This sequence joins TRBV19 and TRBJ1-1; TRBD1 aligns across 7 bases. Germline lookup yields CDR1 LNHDA and CDR2 SQIVND (reference sequence). CDR3 length: 13 residues. J was trimmed by 1 base and V by 5 bases; bases with no gene match: 1. Here the CDR3 DNA reads TGTGCCAGTAGTTACAGGGGGAACACTGAAGCTTTCTTT. Translated: CASSYRGNTEAFF.

The V and J genes are TRBV4-3 and TRBJ2-3, with TRBD2 matching 9 bases. CDR1 and CDR2 (germline): LGHNA, YSLEER. With V trimmed by 2 bases and J by 3 bases, 6 bases remained unmatched. The CDR3 has 16 amino acids. DNA of the CDR3: TGCGCCAGCAGCCAACGAGCGGGGGGTTTGACAGATACGCAGTATTTT. This encodes CASSQRAGGLTDTQYF.

The CDR3 coding sequence is TGTGCCAGCAGACCCGGGACAGGGGGAGAGACCCAGTACTTC. It is translated as CASRPGTGGETQYF. The chain combines TRBV2 with TRBJ2-5; 11 bases line up with TRBD1. This CDR3 has 14 amino acids. The trim removed 6 bases at V and 4 bases at J, leaving 4 bases unmatched. Germline CDR1 is SNHLY and CDR2 is FYNNEI.

CDR3 sequence (DNA): TGTGCCAGCAGCTTATTTGGACTAGCGGACCAAGAGACCCAGTACTTC. This translates into CASSLFGLADQETQYF. V usage is TRBV7-2 and J usage is TRBJ2-5; 10 bases agree with TRBD2. Germline assignment: CDR1 SGHTA and CDR2 FQGNSA. The CDR3 covers 16 residues. Trimming at V came to 2 bases and at J to 0 bases, leaving 3 bases not matched to a gene.

This chain joins TRBV11-2 and TRBJ1-1; 10 bases are a match to TRBD1. Germline values: CDR1 SGHAT, CDR2 FQNNGV. This CDR3 has 15 residues. The V segment lost 4 bases and the J segment 5 bases; nucleotides outside the gene matches: 7. Here the CDR3 reads CASSSPGTGETEAFF. CDR3 nucleotides: TGTGCCAGCAGCTCTCCTGGGACAGGGGAGACTGAAGCTTTCTTT.

V is TRBV4-2 and J is TRBJ2-3, with 9 bases aligning to TRBD2. V shed 1 base, J shed 3 bases, and the junction held 2 bases outside the gene matches. Per the germline V gene, CDR1 is LGHNA and CDR2 is YNFKEQ. The CDR3 is 15 amino acids. CDR3 bases: TGTGCCAGCAGCCAAGGGACTAGCGCGACAGATACGCAGTATTTT. Translating gives CASSQGTSATDTQYF.

The genes are TRBV4-1 and TRBJ1-1; D gene uncertain. The germline V gene has CDR1 MGHRA and CDR2 YSYEKL. CDR3 length equals 16 residues. Trimming shortened V by 0 bases and J by 9 bases, and 20 bases separated the two germline ends. CDR3 nucleotides: TGCGCCAGCAGCCAAGATGAGGGTCCGGGATGGGTTCAAGCTTTCTTT. It yields the protein CASSQDEGPGWVQAFF.

The J gene is TRBJ1-2, the V gene TRBV6-1, with D maybe TRBD1 (5 bases). The ends were cut back, 1 base at V and 8 bases at J, with 23 bases in the middle. Germline CDR1 MNHNS, CDR2 SASEGT. There are 17 residues in the CDR3. The CDR3 region has the DNA TGTGCCAGCAGTGAAGTTCATCGGGCAACACGAAAGGGGGGCTACACCTTC. It codes for CASSEVHRATRKGGYTF.

The DNA for the CDR3 is TGTGCCAGCAGCCTCACGCAGGGAGGTGAAAAACTGTTTTTT. Protein sequence: CASSLTQGGEKLFF. The chain carries TRBV6-6 and TRBJ1-4, with D tentatively TRBD1 (5 bases). V dropped 6 bases and J dropped 7 bases, with 15 bases sitting between them. The CDR3 is 14 amino acids. Germline-derived CDR1 and CDR2 are MNHNY and SVGAGI (reference sequence).

V is TRBV6-1 and J is TRBJ1-1, with TRBD1 matching 7 bases. The CDR3 runs to 15 residues. With V trimmed by 0 bases and J by 11 bases, 12 bases remained unmatched. Looked up from germline, CDR1 is MNHNS and CDR2 is SASEGT. CDR3 nucleotides: TGTGCCAGCAGTGAAGCCCAAATCGACAGGGTGTACGCTTTCTTT. Amino acid sequence: CASSEAQIDRVYAFF.

V usage is TRBV6-6 and J usage is TRBJ2-7, with a possible D match to TRBD2 (5 bases). The CDR3 is 12 residues long. The germline V gene encodes CDR1 MNHNY and CDR2 SVGAGI (reference sequence). V was cut by 8 bases and J by 3 bases, with 11 bases left in between. The CDR3 nucleotides read TGTGCCAGCGGGTACGGGATCTACGAGCAGTACTTC. Its translation: CASGYGIYEQYF.